This passage covers 21 T cell receptor beta chains from one sample sequenced in a study of blood T cell repertoires in COVID-19. The method was immunoSEQ multiplex PCR; TCRdb's version includes in-frame clones alone and lacks a portion of them. The repertoire has 150,000 to 200,000 clones, roughly four fifths of them found once; the top ten carry approximately 13%. The sequenced sample consisted of peripheral blood. These receptors were collected from a man in his 70s who had recovered from COVID-19.

The rearrangement joins TRBV6-6 to TRBJ2-3; 7 bases agree with TRBD2. CDR3 length: 14 amino acids. Trimming cost V 6 bases and J 3 bases; bases outside gene matches: 6. Germline V lookup: CDR1 MNHNY, CDR2 SVGAGI (reference sequence). Here the CDR3 reads CASSKDSGTDTQYF. CDR3 nucleotides: TGTGCCAGCAGCAAAGATAGCGGGACAGATACGCAGTATTTT.

The chain links TRBV25-1 to TRBJ2-1; no clear D. Germline V gives CDR1 MGHDK, CDR2 SYGVNS. V lost 3 bases and J 6 bases, leaving 6 bases between the germline ends. The length of the CDR3 is 12 residues. CDR3 residues: CASSENFNEQFF. The CDR3 region has the DNA TGTGCCAGCAGTGAGAACTTCAATGAGCAGTTCTTC.

The genes are TRBV15 and TRBJ2-3, with D possibly matching TRBD2 (6 bases). Germline loops: CDR1 LNHNV, CDR2 YYDKDF (reference sequence). The CDR3 length is 16 residues. V dropped 0 bases and J dropped 0 bases, with 10 bases sitting between them. The CDR3 protein is CATSRDGGASTDTQYF. In DNA form, the CDR3 reads TGTGCCACCAGCAGAGATGGAGGGGCAAGCACAGATACGCAGTATTTT. The entire variable domain, with the rest obtained from reference TRBV15 and TRBJ2-3, is as follows: DAMVIQNPRYQVTQFGKPVTLSCSQTLNHNVMYWYQQKSSQAPKLLFHYYDKDFNNEADTPDNFQSRRPNTSFCFLDIRSPGLGDTAMYLCATSRDGGASTDTQYFGPGTRLTVL.

The genes are TRBV5-1 and TRBJ2-7; 9 bases line up with TRBD1. J gave up 6 bases and V 3 bases, and 7 bases lay outside the gene matches. The CDR3 runs to 14 residues. Germline V gives CDR1 SGHRS, CDR2 YFSETQ. CDR3 residues: CASSYRDRDSEQYF. In DNA, the CDR3 is TGCGCCAGCAGCTACCGGGACAGGGATTCCGAGCAGTACTTC.

By frequency in the sample, this clone is medium-sized. The chain uses TRBV9 and TRBJ1-6, with 8 nucleotides matching TRBD1. After removal of 3 bases from V and 8 bases from J, the junction contained 4 bases not matched to a gene. Germline V gene data show CDR1 as SGDLS and CDR2 as YYNGEE. The CDR3 contains 14 residues. The CDR3 is CASSADRGDSPLHF. CDR3 coding DNA: TGTGCCAGCAGCGCCGACAGGGGAGATTCACCCCTCCACTTT. Full variable domain (outside the CDR3, taken from reference TRBV9 and TRBJ1-6): DSGVTQTPKHLITATGQRVTLRCSPRSGDLSVYWYQQSLDQGLQFLIQYYNGEERAKGNILERFSAQQFPDLHSELNLSSLELGDSALYFCASSADRGDSPLHFGNGTRLTVT.

This chain joins TRBV14 and TRBJ1-2; perhaps TRBD1 as D (6 bases). The CDR3 is made up of 13 amino acids. The germline V gene encodes CDR1 SGHDN and CDR2 FVKESK. V shed 4 bases and J shed 6 bases, with 12 bases lying between them. In nucleotides, the CDR3 is TGTGCCAGCAGCCTTGACAGGATTGATGGCTACACCTTC. Its protein is CASSLDRIDGYTF.

V usage is TRBV11-3 and J usage is TRBJ2-5; a weak D match, TRBD1 (7 bases). The CDR3 is made up of 15 amino acids. Trimming pared 1 base from V and 5 bases from J, leaving 14 bases between. Germline-derived CDR1 and CDR2 are SGHNT and YENEEA. DNA of the CDR3: TGTGCCAGCAGCTTAGGCGGGACAGCTCGTGAGACCCAGTACTTC. It codes for CASSLGGTARETQYF.

In this sample, this clone turned up once. The chain joins TRBV10-3 to TRBJ2-1; no reliable D call. The CDR3 covers 14 residues. V was shortened by 6 bases and J by 12 bases, with 21 bases between the two germline ends. Germline V gene sequence: CDR1 ENHRY, CDR2 SYGVKD. The DNA of the CDR3 is TGTGCCATCAGCGCTGGTACAGAAGGATCTCGGCAGTTCTTC. Amino acids: CAISAGTEGSRQFF.

The genes are TRBV2 and TRBJ2-1; TRBD2 agrees at 13 bases. Trimming removed 4 bases from V and 9 bases from J; junction bases left unmatched: 6. The CDR3 contains 15 residues. Germline CDR1 reads SNHLY; CDR2 reads FYNNEI. The CDR3 region is CASSGTSGRDSEQFF. In DNA, the CDR3 is TGTGCCAGCAGTGGAACTAGCGGGAGGGATAGTGAGCAGTTCTTC.

The chain links TRBV7-6 to TRBJ2-2; the match to TRBD2 covers 13 bases. V was pared by 5 bases and J by 5 bases, with 8 bases of the junction left unmatched. Germline V gives CDR1 SGHVS, CDR2 FNYEAQ. The CDR3 is 17 residues long. CDR3 nucleotides: TGTGCCAGCAGCCCCGGACTAGCGGGAGTTGAAACCGGGGAGCTGTTTTTT. It codes for CASSPGLAGVETGELFF.

The chain carries TRBV11-2 and TRBJ2-1; possible D gene TRBD2, 6 bases. V was pared by 8 bases and J by 0 bases, with 11 bases between. The CDR3 is 14 residues long. Germline CDR1 is SGHAT and CDR2 is FQNNGV. CDR3 nucleotides: TGTGCCAGCCGAGCGGGTTCCTCCTACAATGAGCAGTTCTTC. This sequence encodes CASRAGSSYNEQFF.

The gene calls are TRBV29-1 and TRBJ2-5; 7 positions match TRBD1. The germline gives CDR1 SQVTM, CDR2 ANQGSEA. The CDR3 consists of 12 residues. With 4 bases clipped from V and 5 bases from J, the junction kept 4 bases outside the gene matches. CDR3 amino acids: CSVAEGAETQYF. In DNA, the CDR3 is TGCAGCGTTGCCGAGGGGGCGGAGACCCAGTACTTC.

The chain has TRBV2 and TRBJ1-1; D unclear. Germline V gives CDR1 SNHLY, CDR2 FYNNEI. V shed 4 bases and J shed 6 bases, with 6 bases lying between them. The CDR3 has 11 residues. The CDR3 is CASSGGAEAFF. The CDR3, as DNA: TGTGCCAGCAGTGGCGGCGCTGAAGCTTTCTTT.

The rearrangement joins TRBV9 to TRBJ2-1; D might be TRBD1 (5 bases). Germline CDR1 SGDLS, CDR2 YYNGEE. The CDR3 consists of 14 residues. V shed 4 bases and J shed 5 bases, with 13 bases lying between them. CDR3 coding DNA: TGTGCCAGCAGCTCACAGGTAGGGGACAATGAGCAGTTCTTC. It encodes CASSSQVGDNEQFF.

In its sample, this clone was seen a few times. The V and J genes are TRBV7-2 and TRBJ1-1, with 11 bases matching TRBD1. Germline V gives CDR1 SGHTA, CDR2 FQGNSA. The CDR3 totals 14 residues. J lost 11 bases, V lost 5 bases, and 10 bases had no gene match. The CDR3 nucleotides are TGTGCCAGCAGCCTTGGGACAGGGGGAAGGTATGCTTTCTTT. Amino acid sequence: CASSLGTGGRYAFF.

The rearrangement links TRBV6-5 to TRBJ1-1; possible D gene TRBD1, 5 bases. The germline V gene has CDR1 MNHEY and CDR2 SVGAGI. V lost 5 bases and J 0 bases, leaving 13 bases between the germline ends. The length of the CDR3 is 15 residues. The CDR3 DNA reads as TGTGCCAGCAGTCTGAGAACAGGAGTGAACACTGAAGCTTTCTTT. Protein sequence: CASSLRTGVNTEAFF.

The genes are TRBV2 and TRBJ2-3; no definite D call. Trimming shortened V by 3 bases and J by 1 base, and 8 bases separated the two germline ends. In germline, CDR1 is SNHLY, CDR2 FYNNEI. The CDR3 runs 14 residues. CDR3 nucleotides: TGTGCCAGCAGTGAGTTTCTTGGCACAGATACGCAGTATTTT. Translating it yields CASSEFLGTDTQYF.

This chain connects TRBV6-6 to TRBJ1-5; D possibly corresponds to TRBD1 (6 bases). Per germline, CDR1 MNHNY and CDR2 SVGAGI (reference sequence). Between the trimmed V and J ends, which lost 5 bases and 0 bases, there was a span of 14 bases. This CDR3 spans 16 amino acids. In nucleotides, the CDR3 is TGTGCCAGCAGTCAGGGGAGGGGGGGTAGCAATCAGCCCCAGCATTTT. Translated: CASSQGRGGSNQPQHF.

The rearrangement uses TRBV28 and TRBJ1-1; 8 nucleotides agree with TRBD1. Losses at the gene ends were 4 bases for V and 3 bases for J; bases not matched to a gene: 4. CDR3 length: 14 amino acids. Germline V gene lookup returns CDR1 MDHEN and CDR2 SYDVKM. The CDR3 coding sequence is TGTGCCAGCAGTTCAGGGGGCTCAGACACTGAAGCTTTCTTT. This sequence encodes CASSSGGSDTEAFF. The entire variable domain, with the rest obtained from reference TRBV28 and TRBJ1-1, is as follows: DVKVTQSSRYLVKRTGEKVFLECVQDMDHENMFWYRQDPGLGLRLIYFSYDVKMKEKGDIPEGYSVSREKKERFSLILESASTNQTSMYLCASSSGGSDTEAFFGQGTRLTVV.

V and J are TRBV18 and TRBJ2-1; D is ambiguous. Trimming stripped 2 bases from V and 2 bases from J, with 10 bases between. Germline lookup yields CDR1 KGHSH and CDR2 LQKENI. The CDR3 length is 15 residues. CDR3 sequence (DNA): TGTGCCAGCTCACCAGATCGGCAGGCCTACAATGAGCAGTTCTTC. Amino acid sequence: CASSPDRQAYNEQFF.

The chain carries TRBV28 and TRBJ2-7; a weak D match, TRBD1 (6 bases). Trimming removed 7 bases at V and 3 bases at J, with 10 bases between. This CDR3 has 12 residues. Germline loops: CDR1 MDHEN, CDR2 SYDVKM. The DNA of the CDR3 is TGTGCCAGCAATAAAGGGGGCTACGAGCAGTACTTC. Translation gives CASNKGGYEQYF.